Listed below are T cell receptor beta chains from one sample, sequenced in a study of cytomegalovirus exposure and HLA in healthy donors. Sequencing was performed with immunoSEQ multiplex PCR; in TCRdb, only in-frame clones are kept and a portion is missing. This repertoire includes tens of thousands of clones. Sequencing was done on a sample of PBMCs. All receptors come from a female donor in good health and CMV-seronegative. The CDR3 runs from the conserved cysteine through the conserved F or W. The order of the fields is V gene, CDR3 protein.

TRBV4-2,CASSQASTGRNEQFF
TRBV14,CASSPGTHNEQFF
TRBV5-1,CASSFNTFQETQYF
TRBV11-3,CASSFGTSGATPGNEQFF
TRBV15,CATSRDLGEQFF
TRBV10-3,CAISDGDRGYEQYF
TRBV6-1,CASRMGQGVMGGYTF
TRBV12-5,CASGLVLSGLTDTQYF
TRBV27,CASSSISGGFQETQYF
TRBV5-4,CASSLLRLAGEPGETQYF
TRBV5-6,CASSGQLNEKLFF
TRBV2,CASSARRKETQYF
TRBV19,CASSVRQETQYF
TRBV6-5,CASSYSWDSALGQYF
TRBV6-1,CASSAPAQGRETQYF
TRBV7-8,CASSPERISYEQYF
TRBV19,CASSIDRAGWGQPQHF
TRBV7-3,CASSFGLAGGDEQFF
TRBV7-9,CASSNAGSSYYEQYF
TRBV9,CASSGGGSGNTIYF
TRBV19,CASSMTAGYNYGYTF
TRBV9,CASSPRIAGDNEQFF
TRBV7-9,CASSHQGMNTEAFF
TRBV6-4,CASSDPVNRQYEQFF
TRBV27,CASSSQRIGEQYF
TRBV28,CASSFLDNRVQSNQPQHF
TRBV5-6,CASNPKGVRLNGYTF
TRBV6-5,CASKNSRGHYGYTF
TRBV4-1,CASSLGIQGSEAFF
TRBV4-1,CASSQDITSGGGQTQYF
TRBV28,CASSLPSVQPQHF
TRBV9,CASSRVQGSEAFF
TRBV15,CATSRVGQGVPPSYEQYF
TRBV11-2,CASSSSFGGDAGETQYF
TRBV2,CASSPRANYGYTF
TRBV4-2,CASSQVRSSGGANEQFF
TRBV5-1,CASSPDSGRRGYTF
TRBV5-6,CASSSGSNSPLHF
TRBV7-9,CASSLVGGASTDTQYF
TRBV10-1,CASSESGQLMNTEAFF
TRBV5-1,CASSLVAGIDYGYTF
TRBV29-1,CSVGMSAIGEAQYF
TRBV28,CASSFSGTGNQPQHF
TRBV21-1,CATNLVGGAYSPLHF
TRBV4-1,CASSPPLDRGRVNYGYTF
TRBV6-5,CASSYESSYNEQFF
TRBV30,CAWSVTGGSYGQYF
TRBV7-8,CASSLVGGTGIYEQYF
TRBV2,CASSFRDRNSPLHF